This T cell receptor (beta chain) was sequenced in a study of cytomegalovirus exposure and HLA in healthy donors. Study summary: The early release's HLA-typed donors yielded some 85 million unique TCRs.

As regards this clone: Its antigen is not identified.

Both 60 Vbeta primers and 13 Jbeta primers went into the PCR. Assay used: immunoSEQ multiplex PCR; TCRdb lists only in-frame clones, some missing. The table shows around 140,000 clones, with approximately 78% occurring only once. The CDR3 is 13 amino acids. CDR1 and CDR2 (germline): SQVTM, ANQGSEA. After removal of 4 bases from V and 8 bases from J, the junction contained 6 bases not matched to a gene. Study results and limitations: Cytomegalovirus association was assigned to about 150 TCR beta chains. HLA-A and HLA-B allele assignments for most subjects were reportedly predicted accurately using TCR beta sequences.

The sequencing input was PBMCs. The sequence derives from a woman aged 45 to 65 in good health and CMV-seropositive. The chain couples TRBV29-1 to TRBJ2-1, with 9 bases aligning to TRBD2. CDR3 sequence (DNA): TGCAGCGTTGCAGCGGGGGGTAGGTATGAGCAGTTCTTC. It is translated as CSVAAGGRYEQFF.